The present T cell receptor beta chain was sequenced within a study of T cell repertoires in cytomegalovirus infection. Study as a whole: Matching HLA type, along with CMV infection, was indicated by public TCR beta signatures.

Trimming took off 7 bases at V and 2 bases at J, with 7 bases between the two ends. The CDR3 has 12 residues. Germline CDR1 is MGHRA and CDR2 is YSYEKL. Study conclusions and caveats: The cumulative frequency of public TCR beta families distinguished individuals who carried CMV together with the relevant HLA.

TCRdb reanalysed the reads using MiXCR and keeps one entry per CDR3 protein. The profile shows roughly 600,000 distinct CDR3 sequences, roughly a quarter of them singletons. In its sample, this clonotype was seen many times. The antigen remains undetermined. This TCR derives from a human donor in good health (CMV status not recorded). Some clones in this sample may be carry-over from other donors' samples. The rearrangement joins TRBV4-1 to TRBJ2-3; D is undetermined. Sequenced material: CD8+ T cells from PBMCs. In nucleotides, the CDR3 is TGCGCCAGCAACGGTCTCACAGATACGCAGTATTTT. Translating it yields CASNGLTDTQYF.